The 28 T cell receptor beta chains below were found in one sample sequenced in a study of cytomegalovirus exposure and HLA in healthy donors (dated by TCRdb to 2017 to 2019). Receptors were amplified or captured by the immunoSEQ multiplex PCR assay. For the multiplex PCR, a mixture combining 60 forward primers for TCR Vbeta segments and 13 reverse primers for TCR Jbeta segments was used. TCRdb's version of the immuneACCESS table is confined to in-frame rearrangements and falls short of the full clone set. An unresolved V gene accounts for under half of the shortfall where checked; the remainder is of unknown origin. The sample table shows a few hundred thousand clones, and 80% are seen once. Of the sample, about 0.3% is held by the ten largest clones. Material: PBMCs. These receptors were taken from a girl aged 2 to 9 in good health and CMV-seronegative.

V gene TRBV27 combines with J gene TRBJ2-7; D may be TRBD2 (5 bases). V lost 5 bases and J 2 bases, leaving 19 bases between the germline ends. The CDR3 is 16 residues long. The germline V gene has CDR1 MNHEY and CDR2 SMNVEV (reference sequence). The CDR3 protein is CASSPSLGLAAYEQYF. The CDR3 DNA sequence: TGTGCCAGCAGTCCTAGTTTAGGCCTAGCTGCCTACGAGCAGTACTTC.

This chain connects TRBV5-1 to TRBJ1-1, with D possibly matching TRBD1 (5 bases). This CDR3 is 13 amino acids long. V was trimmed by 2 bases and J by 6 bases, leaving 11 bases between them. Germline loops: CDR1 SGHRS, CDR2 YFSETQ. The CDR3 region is CASSFQGEAEAFF. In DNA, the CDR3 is TGCGCCAGCAGCTTCCAGGGTGAGGCTGAAGCTTTCTTT.

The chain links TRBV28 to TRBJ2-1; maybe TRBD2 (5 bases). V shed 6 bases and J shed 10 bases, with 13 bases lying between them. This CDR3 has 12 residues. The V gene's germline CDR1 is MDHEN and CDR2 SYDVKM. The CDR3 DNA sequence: TGTGCCAGCAGCTCGGGAAGGTACGAGCAGTTCTTC. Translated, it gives CASSSGRYEQFF.

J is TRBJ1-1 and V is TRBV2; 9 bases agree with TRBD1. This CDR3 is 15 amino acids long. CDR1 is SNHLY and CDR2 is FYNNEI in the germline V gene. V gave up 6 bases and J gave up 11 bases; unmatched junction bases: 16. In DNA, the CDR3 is TGTGCCAGCAGACAGACATCCAGTCGGACAGGGGAGGCTTTCTTT. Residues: CASRQTSSRTGEAFF.

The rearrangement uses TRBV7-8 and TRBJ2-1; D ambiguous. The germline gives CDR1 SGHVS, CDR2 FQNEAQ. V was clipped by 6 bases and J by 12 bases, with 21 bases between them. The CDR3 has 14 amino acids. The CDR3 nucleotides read TGTGCCAGCAGTTCTAAGATGACCGGTTCAGGGCAGTTCTTC. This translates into CASSSKMTGSGQFF.

The CDR3 protein is CASRRLADTGELFF. CDR3 in DNA: TGTGCCAGCCGACGACTAGCGGACACCGGGGAGCTGTTTTTT. The chain links TRBV2 to TRBJ2-2, with 9 bases aligning to TRBD2. Per the germline V gene, CDR1 is SNHLY and CDR2 is FYNNEI. This CDR3 has 14 residues. The ends lost 8 bases at V and 3 bases at J; junction bases unmatched: 4.

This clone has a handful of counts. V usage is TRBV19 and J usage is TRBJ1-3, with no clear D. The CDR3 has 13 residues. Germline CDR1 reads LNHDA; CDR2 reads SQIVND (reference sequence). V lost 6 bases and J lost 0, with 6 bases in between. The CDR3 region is CASSQNSGNTIYF. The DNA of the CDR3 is TGTGCCAGTAGCCAGAACTCTGGAAACACCATATATTTT.

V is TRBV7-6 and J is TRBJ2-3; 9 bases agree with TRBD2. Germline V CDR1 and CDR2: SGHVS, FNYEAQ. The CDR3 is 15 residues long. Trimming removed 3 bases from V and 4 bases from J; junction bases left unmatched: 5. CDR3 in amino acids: CASSFSGGVPDTQYF. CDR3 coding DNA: TGTGCCAGCAGCTTTAGCGGGGGAGTTCCAGATACGCAGTATTTT.

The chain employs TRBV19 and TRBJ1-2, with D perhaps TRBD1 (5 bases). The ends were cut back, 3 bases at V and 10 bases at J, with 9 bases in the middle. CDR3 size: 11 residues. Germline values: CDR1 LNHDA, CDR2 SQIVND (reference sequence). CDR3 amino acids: CASSIVGDYTF. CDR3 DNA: TGTGCCAGTAGTATTGTAGGGGACTACACCTTC.

CDR3 nucleotide sequence: TGTGCCAGCAGAGACCACAGGCGGAACACTGAAGCTTTCTTT. It specifies CASRDHRRNTEAFF. The chain employs TRBV6-1 and TRBJ1-1, with a possible D match to TRBD1 (5 bases). CDR1 is MNHNS, CDR2 SASEGT, per germline. Trimming left V 6 bases short and J 1 base short, with 12 bases between. The CDR3 runs 14 residues.

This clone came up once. CDR3 DNA sequence: TGTGCCAGCAAGGAGGGTCTAAACACTGAAGCTTTCTTT. Residues: CASKEGLNTEAFF. The chain combines TRBV2 with TRBJ1-1, with D unclear. Trimming removed 7 bases from V and 2 bases from J, with 11 bases in between. This CDR3 comprises 13 residues. The V gene's germline CDR1 is SNHLY and CDR2 FYNNEI.

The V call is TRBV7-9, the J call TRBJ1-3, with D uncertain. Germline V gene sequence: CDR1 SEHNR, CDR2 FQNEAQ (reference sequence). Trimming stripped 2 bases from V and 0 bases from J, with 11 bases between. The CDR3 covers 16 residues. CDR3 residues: CASSLFNSPSGNTIYF. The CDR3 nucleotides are TGTGCCAGCAGCTTATTCAATTCCCCCTCTGGAAACACCATATATTTT.

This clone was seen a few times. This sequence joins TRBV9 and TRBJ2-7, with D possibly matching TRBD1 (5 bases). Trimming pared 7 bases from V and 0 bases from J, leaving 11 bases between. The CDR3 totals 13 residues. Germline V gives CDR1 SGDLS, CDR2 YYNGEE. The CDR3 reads CASGEGHSYEQYF. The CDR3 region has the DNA TGTGCCAGCGGGGAAGGACACTCCTACGAGCAGTACTTC.

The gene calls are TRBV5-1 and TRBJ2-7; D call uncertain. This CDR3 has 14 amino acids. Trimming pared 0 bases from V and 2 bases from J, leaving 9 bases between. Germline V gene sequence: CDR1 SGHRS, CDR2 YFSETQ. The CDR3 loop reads CASSLATSPYEQYF. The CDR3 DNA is TGCGCCAGCAGCTTGGCCACATCCCCCTACGAGCAGTACTTC.

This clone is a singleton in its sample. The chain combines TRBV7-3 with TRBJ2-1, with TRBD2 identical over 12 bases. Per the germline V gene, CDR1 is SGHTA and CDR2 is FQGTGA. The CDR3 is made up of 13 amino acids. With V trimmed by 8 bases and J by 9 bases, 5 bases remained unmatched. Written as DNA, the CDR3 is TGTGCCAGCCAAGGACTAGCGGGGAGTGAGCAGTTCTTC. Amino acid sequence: CASQGLAGSEQFF.

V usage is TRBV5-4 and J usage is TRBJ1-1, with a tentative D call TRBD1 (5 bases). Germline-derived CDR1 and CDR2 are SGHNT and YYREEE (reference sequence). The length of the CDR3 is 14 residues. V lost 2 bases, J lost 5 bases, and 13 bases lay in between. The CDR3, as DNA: TGTGCCAGCAGCTTTCAGGGTGGGCAAACTGAAGCTTTCTTT. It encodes CASSFQGGQTEAFF.

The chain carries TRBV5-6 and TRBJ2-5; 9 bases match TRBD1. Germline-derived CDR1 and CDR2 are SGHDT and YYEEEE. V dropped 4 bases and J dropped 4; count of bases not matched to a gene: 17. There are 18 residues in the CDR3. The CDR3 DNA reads TGTGCCAGCAGCGCAGAAATCCCCCGGGACAGGGTTACAGAGACCCAGTACTTC. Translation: CASSAEIPRDRVTETQYF.

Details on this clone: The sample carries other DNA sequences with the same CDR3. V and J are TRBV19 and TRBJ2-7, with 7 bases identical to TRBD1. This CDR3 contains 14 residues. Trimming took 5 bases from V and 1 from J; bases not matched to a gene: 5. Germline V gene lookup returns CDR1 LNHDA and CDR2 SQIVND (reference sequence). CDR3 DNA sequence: TGTGCCAGTAGTCCTCGACAGGGTTCCTACGAGCAGTACTTC. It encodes CASSPRQGSYEQYF.

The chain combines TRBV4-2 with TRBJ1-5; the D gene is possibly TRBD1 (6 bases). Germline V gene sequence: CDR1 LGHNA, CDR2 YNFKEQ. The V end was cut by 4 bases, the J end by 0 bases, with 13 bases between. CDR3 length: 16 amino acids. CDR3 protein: CASSLVQGNSNQPQHF. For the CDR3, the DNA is TGTGCCAGCAGCCTAGTACAGGGTAATAGCAATCAGCCCCAGCATTTT.

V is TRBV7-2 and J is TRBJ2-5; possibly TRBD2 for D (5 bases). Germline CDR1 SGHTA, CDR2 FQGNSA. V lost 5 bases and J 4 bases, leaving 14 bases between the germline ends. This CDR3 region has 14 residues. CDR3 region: CASSPAEGRETQYF. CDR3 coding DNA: TGTGCCAGCAGCCCCGCCGAGGGTCGAGAGACCCAGTACTTC.

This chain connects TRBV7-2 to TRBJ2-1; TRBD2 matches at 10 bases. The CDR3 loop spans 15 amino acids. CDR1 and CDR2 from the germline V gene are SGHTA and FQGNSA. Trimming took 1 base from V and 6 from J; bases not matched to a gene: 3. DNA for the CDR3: TGTGCCAGCAGCTTAGTAGGGACTAGCGCCAATGAGCAGTTCTTC. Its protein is CASSLVGTSANEQFF.

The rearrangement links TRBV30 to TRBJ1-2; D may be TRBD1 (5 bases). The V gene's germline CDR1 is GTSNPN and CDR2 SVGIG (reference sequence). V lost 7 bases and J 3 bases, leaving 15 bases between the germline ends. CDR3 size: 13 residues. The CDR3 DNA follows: TGTGCCTCATCCGGGGGGGTAGACTATGGCTACACCTTC. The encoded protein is CASSGGVDYGYTF.

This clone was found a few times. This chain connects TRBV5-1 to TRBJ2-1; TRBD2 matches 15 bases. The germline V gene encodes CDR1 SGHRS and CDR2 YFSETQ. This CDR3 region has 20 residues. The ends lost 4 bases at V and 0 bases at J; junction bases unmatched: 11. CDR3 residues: CASSLRGLAGGHSSYNEQFF. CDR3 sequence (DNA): TGCGCCAGCAGCCTTAGGGGACTAGCGGGAGGACATAGCTCCTACAATGAGCAGTTCTTC. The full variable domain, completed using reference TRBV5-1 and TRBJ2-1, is KAGVTQTPRYLIKTRGQQVTLSCSPISGHRSVSWYQQTPGQGLQFLFEYFSETQRNKGNFPGRFSGRQFSNSRSEMNVSTLELGDSALYLCASSLRGLAGGHSSYNEQFFGPGTRLTVL.

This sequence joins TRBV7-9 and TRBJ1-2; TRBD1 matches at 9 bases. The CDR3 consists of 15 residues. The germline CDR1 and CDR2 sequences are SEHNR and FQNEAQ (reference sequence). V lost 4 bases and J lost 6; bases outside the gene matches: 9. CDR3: CASSSPGTGIHGYTF. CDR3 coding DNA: TGTGCCAGCAGCTCTCCCGGGACAGGGATCCATGGCTACACCTTC.

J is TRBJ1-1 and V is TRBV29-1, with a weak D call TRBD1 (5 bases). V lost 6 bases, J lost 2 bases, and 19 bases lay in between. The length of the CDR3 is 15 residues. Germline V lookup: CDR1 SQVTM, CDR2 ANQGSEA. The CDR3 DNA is TGCAGCGTGGGGAAGGGGACTTATCATAACACTGAAGCTTTCTTT. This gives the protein CSVGKGTYHNTEAFF.

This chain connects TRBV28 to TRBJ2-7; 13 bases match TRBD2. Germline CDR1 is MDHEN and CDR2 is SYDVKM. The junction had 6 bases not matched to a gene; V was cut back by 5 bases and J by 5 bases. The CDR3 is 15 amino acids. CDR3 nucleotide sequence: TGTGCCAGCAGTGGCCCCGGACTAGCGGGGGACGAGCAGTACTTC. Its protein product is CASSGPGLAGDEQYF.

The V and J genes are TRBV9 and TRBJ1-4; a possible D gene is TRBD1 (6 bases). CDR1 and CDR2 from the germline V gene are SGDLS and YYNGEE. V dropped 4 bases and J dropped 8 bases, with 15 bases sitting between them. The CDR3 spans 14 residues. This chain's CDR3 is CASSPTGLGEKLFF. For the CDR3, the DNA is TGTGCCAGCAGCCCTACAGGGTTGGGGGAAAAACTGTTTTTT.

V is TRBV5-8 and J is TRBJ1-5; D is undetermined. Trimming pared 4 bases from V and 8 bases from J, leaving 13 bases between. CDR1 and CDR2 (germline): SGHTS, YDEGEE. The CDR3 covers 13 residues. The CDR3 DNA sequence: TGTGCCAGCAGCCTTGGGCCCCTTAAGCCCCAGCATTTT. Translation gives CASSLGPLKPQHF.